Sequencing of this TCR beta chain was carried out in a study of cytomegalovirus exposure and HLA in healthy donors. Turning to this clone: The antigen remains undetermined.

Trimming left V 5 bases short and J 4 bases short, with 6 bases between. Germline loops: CDR1 DFQATT, CDR2 SNEGSKA (reference sequence). This CDR3 has 11 residues. The PCR used 60 Vbeta and 13 Jbeta primers. TCRdb keeps only in-frame clones here, not all; method: immunoSEQ multiplex PCR. The sample includes around 100,000 clones, 78% of them seen just once. Findings and limits, study-wide: In most subjects, TCR beta sequences reportedly gave accurate predictions of HLA-A and HLA-B alleles. A later analysis linked a missense variant in DCLRE1C to the trimming of TCR beta V and J genes. In a later analysis, 15,000 to 20,000 TCR beta sequences were associated with HLA alleles at 0.05 false discovery rate.

This TCR derives from a woman aged 40 to 49 in good health and CMV-seronegative. Specimen: PBMCs. The chain has TRBV20-1 and TRBJ2-1; D gene uncertain. Here the CDR3 reads CSAPNYNEQFF. In nucleotides, the CDR3 is TGCAGTGCTCCTAATTACAATGAGCAGTTCTTC.